These 7 T cell receptor beta chains originate from one sample sequenced in a study of blood T cell repertoires in COVID-19. TCRdb's table, derived via immunoSEQ multiplex PCR, lists solely in-frame clones and lacks some. The sample has 350,000 to 450,000 clones, around nine tenths seen once; the top ten hold approximately 1.3%. The sequencing input was PBMCs or T cells enriched from blood (not recorded which). These receptors were taken from a young woman who had been exposed to COVID-19.

V gene TRBV6-5 combines with J gene TRBJ2-1, with 7 bases lining up with TRBD2. The CDR3 spans 15 residues. Germline V gene lookup returns CDR1 MNHEY and CDR2 SVGAGI. V trimming: 6 bases; J trimming: 4 bases; junction bases outside the gene matches: 9. CDR3 DNA sequence: TGTGCCAGCAGCCGTTCGAGCGGGACTTACAATGAGCAGTTCTTC. Translating gives CASSRSSGTYNEQFF.

The CDR3 coding sequence is TGTGCCAGCAGCCCCCAACTCCTTGAGCCCCAGCATTTT. Its translation is CASSPQLLEPQHF. The chain links TRBV14 to TRBJ1-5; no clear D. V lost 4 bases and J lost 8, with 12 bases in between. The CDR3 contains 13 residues. Germline loops: CDR1 SGHDN, CDR2 FVKESK. Full variable domain (remainder filled in from reference TRBV14 and TRBJ1-5): EAGVTQFPSHSVIEKGQTVTLRCDPISGHDNLYWYRRVMGKEIKFLLHFVKESKQDESGMPNNRFLAERTGGTYSTLKVQPAELEDSGVYFCASSPQLLEPQHFGDGTRLSIL.

The chain combines TRBV6-1 with TRBJ1-5, with 9 bases that match TRBD1. V lost 3 bases to trimming and J lost 0 bases; unmatched junction nucleotides: 6. CDR1 and CDR2 (germline): MNHNS, SASEGT. The CDR3 covers 17 residues. The CDR3 nucleotides read TGTGCCAGCAGTGACGGGACAGGGATTTATAGCAATCAGCCCCAGCATTTT. Encoded protein: CASSDGTGIYSNQPQHF.

The chain carries TRBV29-1 and TRBJ1-3; maybe TRBD1 (6 bases). Germline V lookup: CDR1 SQVTM, CDR2 ANQGSEA. The CDR3 has 11 residues. Trimming took 4 bases from V and 7 from J, leaving 8 bases between them. CDR3 in amino acids: CSVVTGNTIYF. Here the CDR3 DNA reads TGCAGCGTTGTCACAGGGAACACCATATATTTT.

The CDR3 DNA reads as TGTGCCAGTAGTACAACACAGGGGTTTTACACTGAAGCTTTCTTT. Its protein is CASSTTQGFYTEAFF. The V call is TRBV19, the J call TRBJ1-1, with 7 positions matching TRBD1. V shed 4 bases and J 3 bases; nucleotides not matched to a gene: 8. This CDR3 contains 15 residues. Germline V gene sequence: CDR1 LNHDA, CDR2 SQIVND (reference sequence).

The chain employs TRBV19 and TRBJ1-1, with D unresolved. This CDR3 is built from 14 residues. Per germline, CDR1 LNHDA and CDR2 SQIVND (reference sequence). Trimming stripped 2 bases from V and 0 bases from J, with 7 bases between. Here the CDR3 DNA reads TGTGCCAGTAGTATATCAGTCATGAACACTGAAGCTTTCTTT. Protein product: CASSISVMNTEAFF.

The rearrangement links TRBV7-2 to TRBJ2-3, with 10 bases matching TRBD2. The CDR3 runs 18 residues. J gave up 0 bases and V 5 bases, and 11 bases lay outside the gene matches. CDR1 and CDR2 from the germline V gene are SGHTA and FQGNSA. The CDR3 loop is CASSLSGGVATSTDTQYF. In DNA, the CDR3 is TGTGCCAGCAGCCTGAGCGGGGGGGTGGCAACTAGCACAGATACGCAGTATTTT.